Sequencing of this TCR beta chain was carried out in a study of cytomegalovirus exposure and HLA in healthy donors. Study overall: Approximately 200 million T cells yielded some 120 million unique TCR beta sequences in earlier analysis.

Study observations and caveats: There were reportedly fewer N-insertions in an Asian-associated ancestry cluster than the roughly 670-donor mean, in a later analysis.

Concerning this clone itself: The antigen remains undetermined.

J gave up 13 bases and V 6 bases, and 10 bases lay outside the gene matches. The CDR3 consists of 13 residues. Germline V gene sequence: CDR1 MNHEY, CDR2 SVGAGI. The PCR had 60 Vbeta and 13 Jbeta primers. Produced via immunoSEQ multiplex PCR; TCRdb's table is partial and in-frame only. The sample consists of 90,000 to 150,000 clones, 63% of them appearing once. The sequence was obtained from a man aged 35-49 years in good health and CMV-seropositive. The specimen sequenced was PBMCs. The gene calls are TRBV6-5 and TRBJ2-1; TRBD2 aligns across 9 bases. The CDR3 loop is CASSGLAGEAQFF. The CDR3 DNA follows: TGTGCCAGCAGCGGATTAGCGGGAGAAGCCCAGTTCTTC.